The 6 T cell receptor beta chains listed next were all sequenced from one sample in a study of synovial regulatory T cells in juvenile arthritis. The protocol was immunoSEQ multiplex PCR, while the TCRdb copy is restricted to in-frame clones and leaves out a portion. The table for this sample gives approximately 10,000 clones. The sequenced material came from Treg cells from blood. Subset described: remaining (HLA-DR-negative) circulating blood Treg cells. The receptors originated from a donor aged 2-29 years with juvenile idiopathic arthritis.

The rearrangement links TRBV5-4 to TRBJ1-1. The CDR3 is made up of 14 amino acids. No nucleotide data were recorded. Germline CDR1 and CDR2: SGHNT and YYREEE (reference sequence). The chain's CDR3 is CASSLFSIGTEAFF.

This chain uses TRBV29-1 with TRBJ1-1. The CDR3 covers 11 residues. A DNA sequence was not provided. The V gene's germline CDR1 is SQVTM and CDR2 ANQGSEA. The CDR3: CSVGWNTEAFF.

The rearrangement uses TRBV5-1 and TRBJ2-5; the D call from TCRdb, TRBD2, cannot be confirmed without DNA. CDR1 is SGHRS, CDR2 YFSETQ, per germline. This CDR3 is built from 13 residues. This entry has no DNA. The CDR3 region is CASSLVGGETQYF.

J is TRBJ2-7 and V is TRBV27; TCRdb's D gene call, TRBD1, goes unchecked for lack of DNA. Germline-derived CDR1 and CDR2 are MNHEY and SMNVEV (reference sequence). This CDR3 is built from 15 residues. The nucleotide record is missing. CDR3 amino acids: CASRARGGFPHEQYF.

This rearrangement joins TRBV19 to TRBJ1-2; no DNA is available, so the TRBD1 call from TCRdb remains unchecked. The germline CDR1 and CDR2 sequences are LNHDA and SQIVND (reference sequence). The CDR3 is 14 amino acids. The DNA is unrecorded. The CDR3 loop is CASSIWTGGDGYTF.

The rearrangement uses TRBV5-4 and TRBJ2-7; TCRdb indicates TRBD1, and absent DNA this call remains unverified. The CDR3 has 14 amino acids. There is no recorded DNA. Per germline, CDR1 SGHNT and CDR2 YYREEE (reference sequence). CDR3 sequence reads: CASSPGQGTSEQYF.